The T cell receptor (beta chain) under discussion was sequenced for a study of T cell responses to AZD1222 COVID-19 vaccine. The CDR3 is made up of 13 amino acids. Unmatched junction bases numbered 2, after V lost 5 bases and J lost 1 base. CDR1 and CDR2 (germline): SGHTA, FQGTGA. As to this clone: Its antigen is not identified.

Overall study findings and caveats: Possibly, clonal diversity was underestimated; donors were largely white British and included more females.

Second doses were pooled across both intervals (about 4 or about 12 weeks). This table comes from immunoSEQ multiplex PCR, and its TCRdb copy is limited to in-frame clones, with some not included. Here the sample spans around 120,000 clones, approximately 86% being singletons. The sequencing here drew on peripheral blood, taken 28 days after the second AZD1222 dose. The chain links TRBV7-3 to TRBJ2-7; 7 bases are shared with TRBD1. This TCR came from an adult who received the AZD1222 COVID-19 vaccine. The CDR3 DNA is TGTGCCAGCAGCCCGACAGGGTCCTACGAGCAGTACTTC. Translating it yields CASSPTGSYEQYF.